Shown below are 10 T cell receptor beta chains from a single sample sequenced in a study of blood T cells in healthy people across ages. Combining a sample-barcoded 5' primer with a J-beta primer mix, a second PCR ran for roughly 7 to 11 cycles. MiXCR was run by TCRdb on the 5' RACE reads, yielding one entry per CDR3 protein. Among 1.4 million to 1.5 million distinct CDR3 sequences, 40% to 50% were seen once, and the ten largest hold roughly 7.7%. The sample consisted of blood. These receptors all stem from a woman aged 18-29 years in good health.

CDR3 loop: CASSFDVEGGGSSGANVLTF. In nucleotides, the CDR3 is TGTGCCAGCAGTTTCGACGTAGAGGGAGGCGGGAGCTCTGGGGCCAACGTCCTGACTTTC. This sequence joins TRBV12-3 or TRBV12-4 and TRBJ2-6; TRBD2 agrees at 7 bases. V shed 3 bases and J 0 bases; nucleotides not matched to a gene: 14. The CDR3 is 20 residues long.

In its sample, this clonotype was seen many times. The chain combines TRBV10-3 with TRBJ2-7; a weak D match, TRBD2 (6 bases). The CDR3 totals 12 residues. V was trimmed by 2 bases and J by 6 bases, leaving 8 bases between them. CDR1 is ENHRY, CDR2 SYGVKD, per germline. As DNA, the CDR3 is TGTGCCATCAGTGAGGTGGGGGGCGAGCAGTACTTC. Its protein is CAISEVGGEQYF.

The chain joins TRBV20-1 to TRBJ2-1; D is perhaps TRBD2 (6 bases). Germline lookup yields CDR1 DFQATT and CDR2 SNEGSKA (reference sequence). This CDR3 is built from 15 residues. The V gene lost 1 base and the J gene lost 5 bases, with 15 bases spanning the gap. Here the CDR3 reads CSARVPPGDNNEQFF. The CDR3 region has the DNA TGCAGTGCTAGAGTACCTCCGGGAGATAACAATGAGCAGTTCTTC.

CDR3 region: CASSDWRDGEQFF. DNA for the CDR3: TGTGCCAGCAGTGACTGGAGGGATGGTGAGCAGTTCTTC. V is TRBV6-4 and J is TRBJ2-1; D is perhaps TRBD2 (6 bases). Trimming removed 1 base at V and 9 bases at J, with 10 bases between. The CDR3 spans 13 residues. CDR1 is MRHNA, CDR2 SNTAGT, per germline.

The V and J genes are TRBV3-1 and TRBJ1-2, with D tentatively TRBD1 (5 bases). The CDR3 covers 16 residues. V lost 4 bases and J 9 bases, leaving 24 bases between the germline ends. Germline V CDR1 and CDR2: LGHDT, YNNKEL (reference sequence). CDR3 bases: TGTGCCAGCAGCCCTCCCGGGACCCCGAACGCCGGTAGCTACACCTTC. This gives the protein CASSPPGTPNAGSYTF.

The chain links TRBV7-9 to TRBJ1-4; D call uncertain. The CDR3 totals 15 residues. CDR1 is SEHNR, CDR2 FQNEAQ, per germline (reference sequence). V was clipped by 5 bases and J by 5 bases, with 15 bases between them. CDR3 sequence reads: CASSKEDLRNEKLFF. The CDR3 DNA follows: TGTGCCAGCAGCAAGGAAGACCTCAGAAATGAAAAACTGTTTTTT.

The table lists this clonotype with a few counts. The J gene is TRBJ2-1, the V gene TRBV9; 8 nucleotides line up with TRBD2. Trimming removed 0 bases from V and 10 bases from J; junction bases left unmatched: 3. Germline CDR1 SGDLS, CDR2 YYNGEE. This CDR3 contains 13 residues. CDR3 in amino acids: CASSVGVAGEQFF. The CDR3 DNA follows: TGTGCCAGCAGCGTAGGCGTAGCGGGGGAGCAGTTCTTC.

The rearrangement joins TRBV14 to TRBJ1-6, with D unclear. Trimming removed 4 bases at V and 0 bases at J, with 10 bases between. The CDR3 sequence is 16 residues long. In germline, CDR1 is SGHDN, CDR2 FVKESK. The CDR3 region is CASSPNVGSYNSPLHF. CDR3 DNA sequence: TGTGCCAGCAGCCCGAACGTTGGCTCCTATAATTCACCCCTCCACTTT.

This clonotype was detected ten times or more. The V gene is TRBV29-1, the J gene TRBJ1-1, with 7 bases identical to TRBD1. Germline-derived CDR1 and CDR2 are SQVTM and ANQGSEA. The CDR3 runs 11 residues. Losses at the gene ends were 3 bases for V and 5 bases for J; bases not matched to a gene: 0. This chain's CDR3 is CSVDRGTEAFF. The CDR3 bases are TGCAGCGTTGACAGGGGGACTGAAGCTTTCTTT.

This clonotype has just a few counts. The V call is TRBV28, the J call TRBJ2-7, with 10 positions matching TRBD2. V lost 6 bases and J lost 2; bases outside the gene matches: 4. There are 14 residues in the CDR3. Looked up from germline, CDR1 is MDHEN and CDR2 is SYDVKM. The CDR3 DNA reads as TGTGCCAGCAGGAAGCGGGAGGGCCCCTACGAGCAGTACTTC. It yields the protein CASRKREGPYEQYF.